This passage covers 23 T cell receptor beta chains from one sample sequenced in a study of shared clonotypes between healthy human individuals. The method was immunoSEQ multiplex PCR; TCRdb's version includes in-frame clones alone and lacks a portion of them. This sample has around 2.3 million clones; roughly 95% occur once, and the top ten carry around 0.13%. The specimen sequenced was naive CD4+ T cells sorted from blood. Stated subset: CD45RA+ positively selected. These receptors all stem from a man aged 18 to 35 in good health.

The chain combines TRBV28 with TRBJ2-7, with a tentative D call TRBD1 (6 bases). The CDR3 is made up of 15 amino acids. The V end lost 8 bases, the J end lost 6 bases, and 23 bases lay between the germline ends. In germline, CDR1 is MDHEN, CDR2 SYDVKM. CDR3 DNA: TGTGCCAGCTTTCCAGCGACAGGCCCTCCCCGCGAGCAGTACTTC. Translating gives CASFPATGPPREQYF.

The V call is TRBV7-6, the J call TRBJ2-7, with D perhaps assigned TRBD1 or TRBD2 (6 bases each). This CDR3 is 13 amino acids long. V lost 6 bases and J lost 7, with 16 bases in between. Germline assignment: CDR1 SGHVS and CDR2 FNYEAQ. CDR3 sequence: CASRTGGGREQYF. In DNA, the CDR3 is TGTGCCAGCAGGACAGGAGGGGGTCGGGAGCAGTACTTC.

The genes are TRBV11-2 and TRBJ1-5, with D unresolved. The ends were cut back, 5 bases at V and 6 bases at J, with 11 bases in the middle. There are 13 residues in the CDR3. In germline, CDR1 is SGHAT, CDR2 FQNNGV. The CDR3 DNA is TGTGCCAGCAGCCTCGGGGTGGCTCAGCCCCAGCATTTT. This encodes CASSLGVAQPQHF.

This rearrangement joins TRBV5-1 to TRBJ2-7; TRBD2 agrees at 11 bases. V shed 4 bases and J 3 bases; nucleotides not matched to a gene: 9. Looked up from germline, CDR1 is SGHRS and CDR2 is YFSETQ. There are 16 residues in the CDR3. In DNA form, the CDR3 reads TGCGCCAGCAGCGCGAACCCGACTAGCGGGAACTACGAGCAGTACTTC. This gives the protein CASSANPTSGNYEQYF.

The gene calls are TRBV7-9 and TRBJ1-4; 9 positions agree with TRBD1. The V gene end was trimmed by 5 bases and the J gene end by 6 bases; junction bases not matched to a gene: 4. This CDR3 has 14 amino acids. Germline V gives CDR1 SEHNR, CDR2 FQNEAQ (reference sequence). Here the CDR3 DNA reads TGTGCCAGCAGCGGCCGGGACAGGGATGAAAAACTGTTTTTT. It translates to CASSGRDRDEKLFF. Using reference TRBV7-9 and TRBJ1-4 for the parts outside the CDR3, the full variable domain is DTGVSQNPRHKITKRGQNVTFRCDPISEHNRLYWYRQTLGQGPEFLTYFQNEAQLEKSRLLSDRFSAERPKGSFSTLEIQRTEQGDSAMYLCASSGRDRDEKLFFGSGTQLSVL.

This clone was seen only once. J is TRBJ2-2 and V is TRBV19; D is perhaps TRBD2 (6 bases). Germline V gives CDR1 LNHDA, CDR2 SQIVND (reference sequence). Deletions cut 3 bases from V and 5 bases from J, with 19 bases between. The CDR3 runs to 17 residues. The chain's CDR3 is CASSMWGASRGTGELFF. CDR3 DNA sequence: TGTGCCAGTAGTATGTGGGGTGCCAGTCGGGGGACCGGGGAGCTGTTTTTT.

Concerning this clone: The sample carries other DNA sequences with the same CDR3. The rearrangement links TRBV6-5 to TRBJ1-3; no firm D call. V was trimmed by 5 bases and J by 0 bases, leaving 11 bases between them. The CDR3 runs 15 residues. In germline, CDR1 is MNHEY, CDR2 SVGAGI. CDR3: CASSADGSSGNTIYF. The DNA for the CDR3 is TGTGCCAGCAGTGCAGACGGGTCCTCTGGAAACACCATATATTTT.

This clone was counted a few times. This chain joins TRBV6-1 and TRBJ1-2; a possible D gene is TRBD1 (5 bases). This CDR3 spans 13 amino acids. The V end was cut by 7 bases, the J end by 7 bases, with 16 bases between. Per the germline V gene, CDR1 is MNHNS and CDR2 is SASEGT. This CDR3 reads CASNPTEASGYTF. CDR3 coding DNA: TGTGCCAGCAACCCGACAGAAGCTAGTGGCTACACCTTC.

The genes are TRBV28 and TRBJ2-3; TRBD1 matches 9 bases. The length of the CDR3 is 15 residues. V was pared by 6 bases and J by 4 bases, with 8 bases of the junction left unmatched. Germline V CDR1 and CDR2: MDHEN, SYDVKM. The CDR3 spells CASSHGTGFPDTQYF. Here the CDR3 DNA reads TGTGCCAGCAGCCACGGGACAGGGTTTCCAGATACGCAGTATTTT.

This rearrangement joins TRBV19 to TRBJ2-5; TRBD1 matches 7 bases. CDR3 length: 14 residues. Per the germline V gene, CDR1 is LNHDA and CDR2 is SQIVND (reference sequence). Trimming at V came to 5 bases and at J to 9 bases, leaving 12 bases not matched to a gene. The CDR3 here is CASSVQTGTVAQYF. The CDR3 bases are TGTGCCAGTAGTGTCCAGACAGGGACCGTGGCCCAGTACTTC.

The V and J genes are TRBV6-1 and TRBJ1-5; D not resolved. CDR1 is MNHNS, CDR2 SASEGT, per germline. The ends were cut back, 4 bases at V and 9 bases at J, with 19 bases in the middle. The CDR3 consists of 15 residues. CDR3 in DNA: TGTGCCAGCAGTGCGGACCGGACGGAAAGCCGGCCCCAGCATTTT. Translating gives CASSADRTESRPQHF.

This clone was found once. The V call is TRBV2, the J call TRBJ2-5; D is uncertain. V lost 4 bases to trimming and J lost 5 bases, with 11 bases between them. Germline CDR1 and CDR2: SNHLY and FYNNEI. The CDR3 spans 13 residues. CDR3 amino acids: CASSGSSRETQYF. The CDR3 coding sequence is TGTGCCAGCAGTGGAAGTAGCAGGGAGACCCAGTACTTC.

V usage is TRBV4-1 and J usage is TRBJ2-3; possibly TRBD1 or TRBD2 for D (5 bases each). CDR3 length: 17 residues. The V end was cut by 4 bases, the J end by 2 bases, with 19 bases between. CDR1 MGHRA and CDR2 YSYEKL come from the germline V gene. The CDR3 loop is CASSLNVLGTHTDTQYF. CDR3 DNA sequence: TGCGCCAGCAGCCTCAACGTTCTCGGGACGCACACAGATACGCAGTATTTT.

The chain recombines TRBV5-6 with TRBJ2-5, with a weak D call TRBD2 (6 bases). Trimming took off 2 bases at V and 2 bases at J, with 19 bases between the two ends. This CDR3 is built from 17 residues. Germline-derived CDR1 and CDR2 are SGHDT and YYEEEE. Here the CDR3 DNA reads TGTGCCAGCAGCTTTACTTTGGGCGGGACTGAGCAAGAGACCCAGTACTTC. This encodes CASSFTLGGTEQETQYF.

The CDR3 DNA reads as TGTGCCACTTACAAGAACTATGGCTACACCTTC. It translates to CATYKNYGYTF. The chain is built from TRBV6-1 and TRBJ1-2; the D is unclear. The V gene lost 10 bases and the J gene lost 2 bases, with 8 bases spanning the gap. The CDR3 loop spans 11 amino acids. CDR1 and CDR2 from the germline V gene are MNHNS and SASEGT.

The chain links TRBV11-2 to TRBJ2-7; TRBD1 matches 7 bases. CDR1 and CDR2 from the germline V gene are SGHAT and FQNNGV. This CDR3 is built from 11 residues. The J segment lost 2 bases and the V segment lost 9 bases, leaving 1 base of the junction unmatched. The CDR3 spells CASQGAYEQYF. The CDR3 DNA sequence: TGTGCCAGTCAGGGGGCCTACGAGCAGTACTTC. The full variable domain, with the rest looked up from reference TRBV11-2 and TRBJ2-7, is EAGVAQSPRYKIIEKRQSVAFWCNPISGHATLYWYQQILGQGPKLLIQFQNNGVVDDSQLPKDRFSAERLKGVDSTLKIQPAKLEDSAVYLCASQGAYEQYFGPGTRLTVT.

This chain links TRBV7-9 with TRBJ1-1, with D perhaps matching TRBD1 (6 bases). The CDR3 sequence is 15 residues long. V lost 5 bases and J lost 1, with 14 bases in between. Germline assignment: CDR1 SEHNR and CDR2 FQNEAQ (reference sequence). The CDR3 is CASSPEPQGNTEAFF. The CDR3 DNA reads TGTGCCAGCAGCCCAGAGCCACAGGGGAACACTGAAGCTTTCTTT.

This chain joins TRBV30 and TRBJ1-3, with 10 bases fitting TRBD1. This CDR3 is 16 amino acids long. With V trimmed by 3 bases and J by 4 bases, 9 bases remained unmatched. Per the germline V gene, CDR1 is GTSNPN and CDR2 is SVGIG (reference sequence). CDR3 sequence (DNA): TGTGCCTGGAGCTTCGACAGGGGGCAAGTAGGAAACACCATATATTTT. Translating it yields CAWSFDRGQVGNTIYF.

This chain uses TRBV11-2 with TRBJ2-1, with a weak D call TRBD1 (5 bases). The CDR3 spans 14 residues. The germline gives CDR1 SGHAT, CDR2 FQNNGV. The V gene lost 2 bases and the J gene lost 2 bases, with 7 bases spanning the gap. DNA for the CDR3: TGTGCCAGCAGCTTAACAGGCACCTACAATGAGCAGTTCTTC. Its protein product is CASSLTGTYNEQFF. Variable domain in full (rest from reference TRBV11-2 and TRBJ2-1): EAGVAQSPRYKIIEKRQSVAFWCNPISGHATLYWYQQILGQGPKLLIQFQNNGVVDDSQLPKDRFSAERLKGVDSTLKIQPAKLEDSAVYLCASSLTGTYNEQFFGPGTRLTVL.

V usage is TRBV6-1 and J usage is TRBJ1-1; tentative D call: TRBD1 (6 bases). V lost 11 bases and J lost 0, with 13 bases in between. The CDR3 length is 13 residues. In germline, CDR1 is MNHNS, CDR2 SASEGT. In DNA, the CDR3 is TGTGCCGGGGGGCTTCGGATGAACACTGAAGCTTTCTTT. Translated, it gives CAGGLRMNTEAFF.

The chain uses TRBV27 and TRBJ2-7, with 11 bases lining up with TRBD2. The CDR3 covers 17 residues. The ends lost 7 bases at V and 6 bases at J; junction bases unmatched: 17. Germline loops: CDR1 MNHEY, CDR2 SMNVEV (reference sequence). CDR3 region: CASMRLAGLIPPGEQYF. The CDR3 region has the DNA TGTGCCAGCATGAGACTAGCGGGGTTAATCCCCCCTGGCGAGCAGTACTTC.

CDR3 region: CASSSGTGGLYEQYF. The CDR3 nucleotides read TGTGCCAGCTCAAGCGGGACGGGAGGGCTCTACGAGCAGTACTTC. The V and J genes are TRBV18 and TRBJ2-7, with 8 bases identical to TRBD2. This CDR3 spans 15 amino acids. The germline V gene encodes CDR1 KGHSH and CDR2 LQKENI. After removal of 5 bases from V and 3 bases from J, the junction contained 9 bases not matched to a gene.

The chain recombines TRBV6-5 with TRBJ1-2; 9 nucleotides line up with TRBD1. Germline V gives CDR1 MNHEY, CDR2 SVGAGI. With V trimmed by 10 bases and J by 0 bases, 9 bases remained unmatched. The CDR3 has 15 amino acids. This CDR3 reads CATRTGGKANYGYTF. CDR3 nucleotides: TGTGCCACCAGAACAGGGGGCAAAGCTAACTATGGCTACACCTTC.